A single sample gave rise to the 13 T cell receptor beta chains below, sequenced in a study of blood T cells in healthy people across ages. Using a J-beta primer mix together with a sample-barcoded 5' primer, a second PCR was run for 7 to 11 cycles. Each CDR3 protein gets one entry after TCRdb re-called the 5' RACE reads with MiXCR. Of roughly 700,000 distinct CDR3 sequences in the sample, about 30% were seen once. Sequenced material: blood. These TCRs come from a woman aged 80 or older in good health.

This clonotype occurred many times. The CDR3 loop reads CSVEKGSWGNEQFF. CDR3 DNA sequence: TGCAGCGTTGAGAAAGGGAGTTGGGGCAATGAGCAGTTCTTC. This rearrangement joins TRBV29-1 to TRBJ2-1; maybe TRBD2 (5 bases). The length of the CDR3 is 14 residues. Germline assignment: CDR1 SQVTM and CDR2 ANQGSEA. The V end was cut by 3 bases, the J end by 6 bases, with 15 bases between.

This clonotype was counted at least ten times. This chain joins TRBV21-1 and TRBJ2-7; TRBD1 was called by the table and not checked on the DNA. TRBV21-1 counts as a pseudogene. The CDR3 length is 15 residues. This chain's CDR3 is CASSNTSGFSNEQYF. The CDR3 DNA reads as TGTGCCAGCAGCAATACATCAGGGTTTTCCAACGAGCAGTACTTC.

This clonotype was counted ten times or more. The chain carries TRBV4-1 and TRBJ1-2; 7 bases match TRBD1. Per germline, CDR1 MGHRA and CDR2 YSYEKL. The CDR3 is 16 residues long. The J segment lost 4 bases and the V segment lost 1 base, leaving 9 bases of the junction unmatched. The CDR3 sequence: CASSQAGGGSSYGYTF. The CDR3 DNA reads as TGCGCCAGCAGCCAAGCCGGAGGGGGCTCTAGCTATGGCTACACCTTC.

This clonotype was observed a handful of times. The CDR3 DNA follows: TGCAGCGTTGACGAAGTAGCCAAAAACATTCAGTACTTC. It codes for CSVDEVAKNIQYF. V is TRBV29-1 and J is TRBJ2-4, with no clear D. Trimming pared 3 bases from V and 0 bases from J, leaving 6 bases between. Germline-derived CDR1 and CDR2 are SQVTM and ANQGSEA. The CDR3 is made up of 13 amino acids.

This clonotype was detected a few times. This CDR3 is CASGATGTLQETQYF. The CDR3 bases are TGTGCCAGCGGCGCCACAGGGACCCTCCAAGAGACCCAGTACTTC. The V call is TRBV3-1, the J call TRBJ2-5; D perhaps matches TRBD1 (6 bases). The germline CDR1 and CDR2 sequences are LGHDT and YNNKEL (reference sequence). The CDR3 spans 15 residues. V shed 8 bases and J shed 1 base, with 17 bases lying between them.

Regarding this clonotype: A much larger clone differs from this one at a single base, so this may be a read error. J is TRBJ2-7 and V is TRBV15; 9 bases align to TRBD2. The J call may be incorrect, as the DNA end agrees better with TRBJ2-5. Germline CDR1 is LNHNV and CDR2 is YYDKDF (reference sequence). The CDR3 totals 16 residues. The CDR3 DNA sequence: TGTGCCACCAGCAGAGATTGGGCTAGCGGGGAGGAGACCCAGTACTTC. Translation gives CATSRDWASGEETQYF.

This clonotype has just a few counts. The chain couples TRBV20-1 to TRBJ1-3; D possibly corresponds to TRBD1 (5 bases). CDR1 is DFQATT and CDR2 is SNEGSKA in the germline V gene (reference sequence). This CDR3 has 13 residues. V was shortened by 3 bases and J by 5 bases, with 11 bases between the two germline ends. CDR3 nucleotides: TGCAGTGCTAGCCGGGAGGACAGAAACACCATATATTTT. Protein product: CSASREDRNTIYF.

The chain links TRBV5-1 to TRBJ1-6, with D tentatively TRBD1 (6 bases). The CDR3 is made up of 18 amino acids. Trimming shortened V by 0 bases and J by 4 bases, and 17 bases separated the two germline ends. Per the germline V gene, CDR1 is SGHRS and CDR2 is YFSETQ. The CDR3 DNA sequence: TGCGCCAGCAGCTTGGCCTCGTCAGGGGAGGAGTATAATTCACCCCTCCACTTT. It specifies CASSLASSGEEYNSPLHF. The full variable domain, with the rest looked up from reference TRBV5-1 and TRBJ1-6, is KAGVTQTPRYLIKTRGQQVTLSCSPISGHRSVSWYQQTPGQGLQFLFEYFSETQRNKGNFPGRFSGRQFSNSRSEMNVSTLELGDSALYLCASSLASSGEEYNSPLHFGNGTRLTVT.

This clonotype was seen at least ten times. The chain links TRBV6-4 to TRBJ2-7; maybe TRBD1 (5 bases). Germline CDR1 MRHNA, CDR2 SNTAGT. This CDR3 spans 15 amino acids. The germline V and J ends were trimmed by 0 bases and 3 bases, with 12 bases remaining between them. The CDR3 loop is CASSDSRSGRYEQYF. The CDR3 bases are TGTGCCAGCAGTGACTCGAGATCAGGGCGCTACGAGCAGTACTTC.

V and J are TRBV5-1 and TRBJ2-1, with 9 bases lining up with TRBD1. Germline V gene data show CDR1 as SGHRS and CDR2 as YFSETQ. This CDR3 comprises 15 residues. The V segment lost 4 bases and the J segment 5 bases; nucleotides outside the gene matches: 7. The CDR3 protein is CASSQSGTGNNEQFF. The CDR3 nucleotides read TGCGCCAGCAGCCAATCCGGGACAGGGAACAATGAGCAGTTCTTC.

This clonotype has a handful of counts. A much larger clone sits a single nucleotide away, making a read error possible. The rearrangement joins TRBV7-2 to TRBJ2-1, with 8 bases fitting TRBD1. The CDR3 spans 16 residues. CDR1 is SGHTA, CDR2 FQGNSA, per germline. With V trimmed by 1 base and J by 6 bases, 8 bases remained unmatched. The CDR3 DNA reads as TGTGCCAGCAGCTTAGAACGACAGGGGTGGTTCAATGAGCAGTTCTTC. It codes for CASSLERQGWFNEQFF. Combining the CDR3 with reference TRBV7-2 and TRBJ2-1 gives the whole variable domain GAGVSQSPSNKVTEKGKDVELRCDPISGHTALYWYRQSLGQGLEFLIYFQGNSAPDKSGLPSDRFSAERTGGSVSTLTIQRTQQEDSAVYLCASSLERQGWFNEQFFGPGTRLTVL.

Note on this clonotype: This could be a read error, since a much larger clone is one nucleotide away. The CDR3 sequence: CSARERGALYIEQFF. CDR3 nucleotides: TGCAGTGCTAGAGAGCGGGGGGCCTTGTACATTGAGCAGTTCTTC. This chain joins TRBV20-1 and TRBJ2-1, with 8 bases fitting TRBD2. CDR1 and CDR2 (germline): DFQATT, SNEGSKA (reference sequence). The CDR3 contains 15 residues.

In this sample, this clonotype turned up many times. The chain is built from TRBV5-1 and TRBJ2-7, with D perhaps given as TRBD1 or TRBD2 (6 bases each). Trimming removed 0 bases from V and 0 bases from J, with 13 bases in between. Germline CDR1 SGHRS, CDR2 YFSETQ. The CDR3 covers 16 residues. The CDR3 DNA is TGCGCCAGCAGCTTGGGGGGGCGGGGTAGCTCCTACGAGCAGTACTTC. Protein product: CASSLGGRGSSYEQYF.